This TCR beta chain emerged from a study of blood T cells in healthy people across ages. Study outcomes and limitations: Both higher diversity and more naive CD4+ cells marked long-lived donors when set against aged donors.

A word on this clonotype: Its antigen remains unidentified.

Together with a sample-barcoded 5' primer, a J-beta primer mix was included in a second PCR lasting roughly 6 to 12 cycles. TCRdb processed the 5' RACE reads anew with MiXCR; each CDR3 protein has one entry. The table has under 2,000,000 distinct CDR3 sequences, approximately 50% seen once. Germline V gene lookup returns CDR1 MNHEY and CDR2 SVGAGI. V was shortened by 5 bases and J by 1 base, with 12 bases between the two germline ends. This CDR3 contains 15 residues. The receptor comes from a woman aged 40 to 50 in good health. The rearrangement links TRBV6-5 to TRBJ2-1; D is tentatively TRBD1 or TRBD2 (5 bases each). The material sequenced was blood. In DNA form, the CDR3 reads TGTGCCAGCAGTCCCGGGACGTTTTCCTACAATGAGCAGTTCTTC. The encoded protein is CASSPGTFSYNEQFF.